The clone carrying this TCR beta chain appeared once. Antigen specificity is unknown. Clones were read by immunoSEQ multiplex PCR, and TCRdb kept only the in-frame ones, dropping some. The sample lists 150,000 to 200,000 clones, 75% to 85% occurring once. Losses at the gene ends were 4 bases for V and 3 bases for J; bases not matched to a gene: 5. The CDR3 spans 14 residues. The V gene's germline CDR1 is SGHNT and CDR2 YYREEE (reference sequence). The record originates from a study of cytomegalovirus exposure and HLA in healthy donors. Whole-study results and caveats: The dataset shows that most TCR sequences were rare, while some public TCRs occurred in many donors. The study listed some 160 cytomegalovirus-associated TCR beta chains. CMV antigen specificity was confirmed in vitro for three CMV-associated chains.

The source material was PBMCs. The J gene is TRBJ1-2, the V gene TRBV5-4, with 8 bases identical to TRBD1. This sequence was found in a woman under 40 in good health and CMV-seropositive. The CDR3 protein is CASSLRTGHYGYTF. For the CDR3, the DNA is TGTGCCAGCAGCCTAAGGACAGGGCACTATGGCTACACCTTC.